The 15 T cell receptor beta chains below come from one sample, sequenced in a study of shared clonotypes between healthy human individuals. Method: immunoSEQ multiplex PCR; TCRdb's copy keeps in-frame clones and lacks some. Of about 1.1 million clones listed, 60% to 85% are singletons. The source material was memory CD4+ T cells from PBMCs. As for subset: CD45RA-negative fraction. The receptors were gathered from a man aged 18 to 30 in good health. Some clones in this sample may be carry-over from other donors' samples.

To note about this clone: This clone may be a read error of a much larger clone one base away. This chain joins TRBV4-1 and TRBJ1-4, with D perhaps TRBD1 (6 bases). V dropped 4 bases and J dropped 2 bases, with 14 bases sitting between them. The CDR3 has 16 residues. Germline values: CDR1 MGHRA, CDR2 YSYEKL. The CDR3 DNA reads TGCGCCAGCAGCCCGGCAGGGGTTCGGACTAATGAAAAACTGTTTTTT. Residues: CASSPAGVRTNEKLFF.

The chain combines TRBV7-2 with TRBJ1-1; 7 bases are a match to TRBD1. This CDR3 has 14 residues. The trim removed 5 bases at V and 1 base at J, leaving 4 bases unmatched. Germline-derived CDR1 and CDR2 are SGHTA and FQGNSA. The CDR3 DNA reads TGTGCCAGCAGCCGGACAGGAAGGAACACTGAAGCTTTCTTT. It yields the protein CASSRTGRNTEAFF.

This chain joins TRBV7-3 and TRBJ2-2; D is unresolved. The germline gives CDR1 SGHTA, CDR2 FQGTGA. Trimming stripped 5 bases from V and 7 bases from J, with 20 bases between. The CDR3 consists of 16 residues. CDR3 in DNA: TGTGCCAGCAGCACCCGTGACCTGGGTTCTGGCGGGGAGCTGTTTTTT. Translation gives CASSTRDLGSGGELFF.

V and J are TRBV10-2 and TRBJ2-6; 8 bases are shared with TRBD1. The CDR3 totals 15 residues. With V trimmed by 6 bases and J by 1 base, 2 bases remained unmatched. CDR1 is WSHSY, CDR2 SAAADI, per germline. The CDR3 DNA is TGCGCCAGCAGGGACAGGGCGTCTGGGGCCAACGTCCTGACTTTC. It specifies CASRDRASGANVLTF.

V and J are TRBV4-3 and TRBJ2-7; no definite D call. The CDR3 has 15 amino acids. V was shortened by 4 bases and J by 1 base, with 14 bases between the two germline ends. Germline lookup yields CDR1 LGHNA and CDR2 YSLEER. The CDR3 region has the DNA TGCGCCAGCAGCCGTAGTTTAGAGACGTCCTACGAGCAGTACTTC. Encoded protein: CASSRSLETSYEQYF.

In regard to this clone: An end of the junction does not agree with germline; a read error may underlie this. Within the sample, other DNA sequences also encode this same CDR3. This chain connects TRBV7-2 to TRBJ1-1, with D unresolved. CDR3 length: 13 amino acids. The germline gives CDR1 SGHTA, CDR2 FQGNSA. The CDR3, as DNA: TGTGCCAGTAGCTTAGCAGTTGGCCTTGAAGCTTTCTTT. Amino acid sequence: CASSLAVGLEAFF. The variable domain in full, with the rest retrieved from reference TRBV7-2 and TRBJ1-1, is GAGVSQSPSNKVTEKGKDVELRCDPISGHTALYWYRQSLGQGLEFLIYFQGNSAPDKSGLPSDRFSAERTGGSVSTLTIQRTQQEDSAVYLCASSLAVGLEAFFGQGTRLTVV.

In nucleotides, the CDR3 is TGTGCCAGCAGTTTCGCCGGGACCGGGGAGCTGTTTTTT. This sequence encodes CASSFAGTGELFF. The J gene is TRBJ2-2, the V gene TRBV28; D gene unclear. The V end lost 3 bases, the J end lost 5 bases, and 7 bases lay between the germline ends. This CDR3 is 13 amino acids long. The germline V gene has CDR1 MDHEN and CDR2 SYDVKM.

The chain has TRBV7-3 and TRBJ1-1; TRBD1 matches 9 bases. Losses at the gene ends were 5 bases for V and 0 bases for J; bases not matched to a gene: 4. Germline V gives CDR1 SGHTA, CDR2 FQGTGA. The CDR3 loop spans 15 amino acids. Here the CDR3 DNA reads TGTGCCAGCAGCCCGGGGACAGGGCTGAACACTGAAGCTTTCTTT. Amino acids: CASSPGTGLNTEAFF.

The chain links TRBV4-1 to TRBJ1-1, with D possibly TRBD1 on 5 matching bases. Trimming took off 2 bases at V and 0 bases at J, with 7 bases between the two ends. This CDR3 is 14 amino acids long. The germline gives CDR1 MGHRA, CDR2 YSYEKL. The CDR3 DNA is TGCGCCAGCAGCCAACCGGGACTGAACACTGAAGCTTTCTTT. Amino acid sequence: CASSQPGLNTEAFF.

V and J are TRBV11-2 and TRBJ1-2; TRBD1 might be the D (5 bases). Trimming removed 0 bases from V and 8 bases from J, with 13 bases in between. The CDR3 covers 14 residues. From germline, CDR1 is SGHAT and CDR2 FQNNGV. In DNA, the CDR3 is TGTGCCAGCAGCTTAGATAGGGGAGACGGAGGCTACACCTTC. Its protein product is CASSLDRGDGGYTF.

This clone was seen just once. V is TRBV5-1 and J is TRBJ2-3; 16 positions agree with TRBD2. Germline V gives CDR1 SGHRS, CDR2 YFSETQ. After removal of 0 bases from V and 2 bases from J, the junction contained 3 bases not matched to a gene. The CDR3 has 18 residues. CDR3 in DNA: TGCGCCAGCAGCTTGGGAGGGACTAGCGGGAGGGCCACAGATACGCAGTATTTT. Amino acids: CASSLGGTSGRATDTQYF. The variable domain in full, with the rest retrieved from reference TRBV5-1 and TRBJ2-3, is KAGVTQTPRYLIKTRGQQVTLSCSPISGHRSVSWYQQTPGQGLQFLFEYFSETQRNKGNFPGRFSGRQFSNSRSEMNVSTLELGDSALYLCASSLGGTSGRATDTQYFGPGTRLTVL.

The chain is built from TRBV28 and TRBJ2-4; D possibly corresponds to TRBD2 (5 bases). V was cut by 8 bases and J by 9 bases, with 14 bases left in between. The CDR3 is 12 residues long. Germline loops: CDR1 MDHEN, CDR2 SYDVKM. CDR3 bases: TGTGCCAGCCGGTCCGGGGAAAGCATTCAGTACTTC. The encoded protein is CASRSGESIQYF.

The chain is built from TRBV5-1 and TRBJ2-3; D possibly corresponds to TRBD2 (5 bases). Per germline, CDR1 SGHRS and CDR2 YFSETQ. Trimming shortened V by 0 bases and J by 6 bases, and 14 bases separated the two germline ends. The CDR3 runs 15 residues. This CDR3 reads CASSLAAGKRDTQYF. CDR3 DNA sequence: TGCGCCAGCAGCTTGGCAGCAGGAAAGCGGGATACGCAGTATTTT.

Comments on this clone: Within the sample, other DNA sequences also encode this same CDR3. The genes are TRBV18 and TRBJ2-2; TRBD1 might be the D (5 bases). Trimming stripped 1 base from V and 0 bases from J, with 6 bases between. Germline V lookup: CDR1 KGHSH, CDR2 LQKENI. This CDR3 has 15 residues. CDR3 sequence (DNA): TGTGCCAGCTCACCACGACAGACGAACACCGGGGAGCTGTTTTTT. Encoded protein: CASSPRQTNTGELFF.

The chain joins TRBV7-2 to TRBJ1-1; a possible D gene is TRBD1 (6 bases). V was pared by 5 bases and J by 5 bases, with 15 bases between. The CDR3 consists of 14 residues. Germline V gives CDR1 SGHTA, CDR2 FQGNSA. CDR3 nucleotides: TGTGCCAGCAGCCAAACAGGGATGGGTACTGAAGCTTTCTTT. Its translation: CASSQTGMGTEAFF.